The T cell receptor beta chain under discussion was sequenced for a study of long-term antiretroviral therapy in people with HIV. Overall study results and limits: Clones showing expansion before ART dominated the repertoire at all time points.

CDR3 length: 18 amino acids. J gave up 1 base and V 5 bases, and 7 bases lay outside the gene matches. Germline V gene data show CDR1 as LNHDA and CDR2 as SQIVND (reference sequence). Researchers report immunoSEQ v3.0 was run at survey level. The protocol was immunoSEQ multiplex PCR, while the TCRdb copy is restricted to in-frame clones and leaves out a portion. The data contain 20,000 to 25,000 clones, more than 70% of them singletons. Worth noting for this clone: Its matching antigen is unknown.

The clonotype was recovered from a man between 40 and 49 years old with HIV. The genes are TRBV19 and TRBJ2-1; 14 bases align to TRBD2. Source: unsorted PBMCs, taken 2.3 to 2.5 years after starting antiretroviral therapy. This chain's CDR3 is CASSLGLAGVVSYNEQFF. CDR3 nucleotides: TGTGCCAGTAGTCTGGGACTAGCGGGAGTGGTTTCCTACAATGAGCAGTTCTTC.